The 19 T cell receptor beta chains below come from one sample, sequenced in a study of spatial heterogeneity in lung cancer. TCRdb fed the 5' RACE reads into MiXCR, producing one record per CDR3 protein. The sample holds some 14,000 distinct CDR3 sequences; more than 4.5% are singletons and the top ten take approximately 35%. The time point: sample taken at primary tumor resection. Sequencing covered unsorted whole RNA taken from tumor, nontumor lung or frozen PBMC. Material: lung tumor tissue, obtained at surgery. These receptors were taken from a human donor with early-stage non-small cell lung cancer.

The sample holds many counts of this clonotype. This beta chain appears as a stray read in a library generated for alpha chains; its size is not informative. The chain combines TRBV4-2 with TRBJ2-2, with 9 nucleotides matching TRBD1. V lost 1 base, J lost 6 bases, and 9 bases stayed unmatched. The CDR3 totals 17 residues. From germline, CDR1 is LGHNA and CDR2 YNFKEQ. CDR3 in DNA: TGTGCCAGCAGCCAAGTTAGGACACAGGGGGCTTCCGGGGAGCTGTTTTTT. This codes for CASSQVRTQGASGELFF.

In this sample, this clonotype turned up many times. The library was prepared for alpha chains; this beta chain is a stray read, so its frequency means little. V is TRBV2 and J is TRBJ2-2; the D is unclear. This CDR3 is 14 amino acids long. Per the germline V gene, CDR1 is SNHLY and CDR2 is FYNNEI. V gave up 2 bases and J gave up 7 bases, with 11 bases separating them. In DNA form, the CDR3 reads TGTGCCAGCAGTGAAAACGGTGGAATCGGGGAGCTGTTTTTT. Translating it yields CASSENGGIGELFF. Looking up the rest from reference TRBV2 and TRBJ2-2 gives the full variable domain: EPEVTQTPSHQVTQMGQEVILRCVPISNHLYFYWYRQILGQKVEFLVSFYNNEISEKSEIFDDQFSVERPDGSNFTLKIRSTKLEDSAMYFCASSENGGIGELFFGEGSRLTVL.

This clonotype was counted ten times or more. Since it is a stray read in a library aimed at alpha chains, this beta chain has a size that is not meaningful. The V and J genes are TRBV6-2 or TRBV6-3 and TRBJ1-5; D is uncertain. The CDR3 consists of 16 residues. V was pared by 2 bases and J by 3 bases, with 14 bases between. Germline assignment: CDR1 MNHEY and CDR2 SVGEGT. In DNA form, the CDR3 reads TGTGCCAGCAGTTACGGGCGTAGGGCCGACAATCAGCCCCAGCATTTT. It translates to CASSYGRRADNQPQHF.

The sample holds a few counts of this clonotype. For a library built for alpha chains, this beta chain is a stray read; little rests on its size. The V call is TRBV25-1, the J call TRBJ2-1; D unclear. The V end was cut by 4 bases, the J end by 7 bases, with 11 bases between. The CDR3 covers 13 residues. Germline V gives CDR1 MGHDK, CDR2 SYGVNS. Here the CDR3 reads CASSVGFDNEQFF. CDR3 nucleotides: TGTGCCAGCAGTGTGGGGTTTGATAATGAGCAGTTCTTC.

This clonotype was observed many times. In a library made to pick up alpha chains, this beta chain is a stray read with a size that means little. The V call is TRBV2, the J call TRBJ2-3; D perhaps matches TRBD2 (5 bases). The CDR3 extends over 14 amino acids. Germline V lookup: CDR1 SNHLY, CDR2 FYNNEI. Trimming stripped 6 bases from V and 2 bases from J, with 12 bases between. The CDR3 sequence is CASRSGFDTDTQYF. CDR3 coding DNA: TGTGCCAGCAGGAGCGGTTTCGACACAGATACGCAGTATTTT.

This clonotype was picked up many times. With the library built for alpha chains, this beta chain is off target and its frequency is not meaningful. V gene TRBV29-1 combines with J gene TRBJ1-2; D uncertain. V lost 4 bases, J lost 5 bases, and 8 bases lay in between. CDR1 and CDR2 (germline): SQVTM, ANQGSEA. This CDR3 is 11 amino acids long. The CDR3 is CSVGEQYGYTF. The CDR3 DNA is TGCAGCGTTGGGGAACAGTATGGCTACACCTTC. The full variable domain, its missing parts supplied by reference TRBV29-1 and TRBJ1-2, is SAVISQKPSRDICQRGTSLTIQCQVDSQVTMMFWYRQQPGQSLTLIATANQGSEATYESGFVIDKFPISRPNLTFSTLTVSNMSPEDSSIYLCSVGEQYGYTFGSGTRLTVV.

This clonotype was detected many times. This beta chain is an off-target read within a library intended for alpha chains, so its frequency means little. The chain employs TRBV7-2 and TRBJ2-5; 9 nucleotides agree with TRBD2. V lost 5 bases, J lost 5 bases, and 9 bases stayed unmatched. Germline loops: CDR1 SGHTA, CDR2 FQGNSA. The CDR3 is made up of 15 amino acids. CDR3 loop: CASSPAGGLRETQYF. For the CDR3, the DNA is TGTGCCAGCAGCCCAGCGGGAGGTTTACGGGAGACCCAGTACTTC.

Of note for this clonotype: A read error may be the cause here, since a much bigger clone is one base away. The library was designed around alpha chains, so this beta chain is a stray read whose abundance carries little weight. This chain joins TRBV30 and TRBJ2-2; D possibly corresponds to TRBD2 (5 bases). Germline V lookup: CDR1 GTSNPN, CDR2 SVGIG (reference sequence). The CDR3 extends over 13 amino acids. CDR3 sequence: CAWSIANTGELIF. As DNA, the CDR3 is TGTGCCTGGAGTATTGCTAACACCGGGGAGCTGATTTTT.

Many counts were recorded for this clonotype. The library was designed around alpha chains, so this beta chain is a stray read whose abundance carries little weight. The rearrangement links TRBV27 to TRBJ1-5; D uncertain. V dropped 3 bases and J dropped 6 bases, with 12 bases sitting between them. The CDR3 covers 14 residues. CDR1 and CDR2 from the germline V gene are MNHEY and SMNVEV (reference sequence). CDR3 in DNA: TGTGCCAGCAGTTTCGCGGCGATCGGTCAGCCCCAGCATTTT. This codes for CASSFAAIGQPQHF.

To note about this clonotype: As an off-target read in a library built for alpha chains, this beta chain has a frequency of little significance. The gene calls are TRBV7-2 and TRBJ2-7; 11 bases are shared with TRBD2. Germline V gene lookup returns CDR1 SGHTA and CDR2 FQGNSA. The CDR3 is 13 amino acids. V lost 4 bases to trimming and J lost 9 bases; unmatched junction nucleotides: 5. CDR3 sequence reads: CASSSPGLAAQYF. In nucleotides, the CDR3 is TGTGCCAGCAGCTCCCCGGGACTAGCGGCGCAGTACTTC.

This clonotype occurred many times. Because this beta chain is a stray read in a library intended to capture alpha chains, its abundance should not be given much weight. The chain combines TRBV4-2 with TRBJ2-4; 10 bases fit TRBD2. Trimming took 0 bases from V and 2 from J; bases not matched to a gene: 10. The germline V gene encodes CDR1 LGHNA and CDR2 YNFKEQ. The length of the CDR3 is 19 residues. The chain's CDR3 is CASSQDPASGGAPKNIQYF. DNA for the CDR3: TGTGCCAGCAGCCAAGATCCCGCTAGCGGGGGCGCCCCCAAAAACATTCAGTACTTC.

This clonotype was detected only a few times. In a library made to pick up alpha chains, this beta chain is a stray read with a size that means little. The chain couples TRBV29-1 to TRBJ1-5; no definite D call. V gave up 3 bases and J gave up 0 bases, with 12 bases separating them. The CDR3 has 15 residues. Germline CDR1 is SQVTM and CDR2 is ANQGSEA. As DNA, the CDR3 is TGCAGCGTTGAGAGGAGGGATTATAGCAATCAGCCCCAGCATTTT. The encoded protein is CSVERRDYSNQPQHF.

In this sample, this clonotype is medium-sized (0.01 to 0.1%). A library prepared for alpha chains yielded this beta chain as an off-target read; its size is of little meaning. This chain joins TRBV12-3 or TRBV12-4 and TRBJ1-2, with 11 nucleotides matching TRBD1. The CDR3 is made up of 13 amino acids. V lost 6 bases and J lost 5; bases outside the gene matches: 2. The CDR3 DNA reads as TGTGCCAGCAGGGACAGGGGGCGTTATGGCTACACCTTC. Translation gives CASRDRGRYGYTF.

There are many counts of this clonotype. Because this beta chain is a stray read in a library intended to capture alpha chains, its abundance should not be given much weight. DNA of the CDR3: TGCGCCAGCAGCTTACGGGGTTTGGATGTGGATGAGCAGTTCTTC. Encoded protein: CASSLRGLDVDEQFF. The chain uses TRBV5-1 and TRBJ2-1, with D possibly TRBD2 on 5 matching bases. Trimming took 2 bases from V and 8 from J, leaving 17 bases between them. There are 15 residues in the CDR3. Germline V CDR1 and CDR2: SGHRS, YFSETQ.

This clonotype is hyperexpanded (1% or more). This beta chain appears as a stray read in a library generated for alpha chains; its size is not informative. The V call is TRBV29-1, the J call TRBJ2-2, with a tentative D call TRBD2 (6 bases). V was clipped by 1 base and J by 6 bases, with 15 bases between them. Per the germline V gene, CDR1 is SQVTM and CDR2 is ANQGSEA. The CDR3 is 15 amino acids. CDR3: CSVEGGAGPAGELFF. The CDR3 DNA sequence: TGCAGCGTTGAAGGTGGGGCGGGGCCCGCCGGGGAGCTGTTTTTT.

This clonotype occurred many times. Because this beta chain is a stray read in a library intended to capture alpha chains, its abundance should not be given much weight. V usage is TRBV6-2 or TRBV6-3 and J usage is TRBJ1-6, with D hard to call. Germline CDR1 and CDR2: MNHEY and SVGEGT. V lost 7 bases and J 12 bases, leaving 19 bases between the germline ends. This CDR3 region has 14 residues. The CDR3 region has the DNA TGTGCCAGCAAGTCGTCCGGGTCGCATCTACCCCTCCACTTT. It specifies CASKSSGSHLPLHF.

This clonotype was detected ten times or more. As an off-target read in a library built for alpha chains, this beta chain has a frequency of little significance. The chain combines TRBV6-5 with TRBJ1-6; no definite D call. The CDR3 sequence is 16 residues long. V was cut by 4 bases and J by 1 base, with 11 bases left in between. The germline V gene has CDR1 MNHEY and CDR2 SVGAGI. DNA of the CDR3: TGTGCCAGCAGTTTAAAAGGACGGTCCTATAATTCACCCCTCCACTTT. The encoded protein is CASSLKGRSYNSPLHF.

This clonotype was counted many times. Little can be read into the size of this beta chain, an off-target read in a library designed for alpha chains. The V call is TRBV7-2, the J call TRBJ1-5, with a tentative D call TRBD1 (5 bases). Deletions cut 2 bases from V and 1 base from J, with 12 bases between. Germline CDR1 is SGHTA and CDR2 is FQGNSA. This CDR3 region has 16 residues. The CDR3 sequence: CASSLRGTSSNQPQHF. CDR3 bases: TGTGCCAGCAGCTTACGGGGGACGTCGAGCAATCAGCCCCAGCATTTT.

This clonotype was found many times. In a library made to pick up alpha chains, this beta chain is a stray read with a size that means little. The CDR3 spells CSARDSGTKAHEQYF. The DNA of the CDR3 is TGCAGTGCTAGAGACTCCGGGACTAAGGCCCACGAGCAGTACTTC. The chain couples TRBV20-1 to TRBJ2-7; 7 nucleotides agree with TRBD2. Per germline, CDR1 DFQATT and CDR2 SNEGSKA (reference sequence). J gave up 5 bases and V 0 bases, and 10 bases lay outside the gene matches. The CDR3 has 15 amino acids.